The 20 T cell receptor beta chains in this list originate from one sample, sequenced in a study of blood T cell repertoires in COVID-19. Assay: immunoSEQ multiplex PCR; the TCRdb copy retains only in-frame clones and omits some. The sample lists over 110,000 clones, about 89% seen once, with around 11% in the top ten. The sample comprised PBMCs or T cells enriched from blood (not recorded which). The receptors originated from a man aged 60 to 69 who had recovered from COVID-19.

The chain employs TRBV18 and TRBJ1-2; 7 nucleotides align to TRBD1. The CDR3 totals 13 residues. The V gene end was trimmed by 1 base and the J gene end by 6 bases; junction bases not matched to a gene: 2. Per the germline V gene, CDR1 is KGHSH and CDR2 is LQKENI. CDR3 region: CASSPRQGDGYTF. DNA for the CDR3: TGTGCCAGCTCACCACGACAGGGCGATGGCTACACCTTC.

This sequence joins TRBV27 and TRBJ2-2; 7 nucleotides agree with TRBD2. This CDR3 has 14 residues. CDR1 MNHEY and CDR2 SMNVEV come from the germline V gene (reference sequence). Losses at the gene ends were 5 bases for V and 5 bases for J; bases not matched to a gene: 5. CDR3 protein: CASSLGGSTGELFF. The CDR3 DNA is TGTGCCAGCAGTCTTGGCGGGAGTACCGGGGAGCTGTTTTTT.

The chain has TRBV6-1 and TRBJ2-2; 9 bases match TRBD2. CDR3 length: 15 amino acids. Per the germline V gene, CDR1 is MNHNS and CDR2 is SASEGT. V shed 1 base and J 7 bases; nucleotides not matched to a gene: 4. DNA of the CDR3: TGTGCCAGCAGTGAAGGACTAGCGGTTAACGGGGAGCTGTTTTTT. Residues: CASSEGLAVNGELFF.

This sequence joins TRBV6-1 and TRBJ1-2; D gene uncertain. Germline V lookup: CDR1 MNHNS, CDR2 SASEGT. Trimming removed 2 bases from V and 6 bases from J, with 10 bases in between. This CDR3 has 13 residues. In nucleotides, the CDR3 is TGTGCCAGCAGTGAAAAGGGAGGCAATGGCTACACCTTC. It specifies CASSEKGGNGYTF.

The rearrangement links TRBV10-3 to TRBJ2-5; TRBD2 matches 12 bases. Trimming cost V 3 bases and J 5 bases; bases outside gene matches: 4. The CDR3 totals 15 residues. The germline V gene has CDR1 ENHRY and CDR2 SYGVKD. CDR3 sequence reads: CAISDPGLAGETQYF. The CDR3 nucleotides read TGTGCCATCAGTGACCCAGGACTAGCGGGGGAGACCCAGTACTTC.

This chain connects TRBV28 to TRBJ1-6; D may be TRBD1 (6 bases). The germline V gene has CDR1 MDHEN and CDR2 SYDVKM. The CDR3 has 15 amino acids. The germline V and J ends were trimmed by 1 base and 7 bases, with 11 bases remaining between them. In DNA form, the CDR3 reads TGTGCCAGCAGTTTATCGGCCCAGGGGAATTCACCCCTCCACTTT. This translates into CASSLSAQGNSPLHF.

The CDR3 loop reads CAVPGLAGGRETQYF. The CDR3 DNA sequence: TGTGCGGTCCCGGGACTAGCGGGAGGGCGAGAGACCCAGTACTTC. The V call is TRBV30, the J call TRBJ2-5; TRBD2 matches at 16 bases. This CDR3 region has 15 residues. Germline assignment: CDR1 GTSNPN and CDR2 SVGIG (reference sequence).

This clone appeared once. This chain uses TRBV2 with TRBJ1-5, with D possibly TRBD1 on 5 matching bases. The germline V gene encodes CDR1 SNHLY and CDR2 FYNNEI. The ends were cut back, 8 bases at V and 7 bases at J, with 15 bases in the middle. CDR3 size: 13 residues. As DNA, the CDR3 is TGTGCCAGCCGGGCAGGGTTCGGGCAGCCCCAGCATTTT. It is translated as CASRAGFGQPQHF.

This clone appeared a few times. The gene calls are TRBV6-5 and TRBJ1-1; weak D call: TRBD1 (6 bases). CDR1 is MNHEY, CDR2 SVGAGI, per germline. The germline V and J ends were trimmed by 4 bases and 0 bases, with 12 bases remaining between them. The CDR3 spans 15 residues. The CDR3 nucleotides are TGTGCCAGCAGTTTCGAGGGGGATATGAACACTGAAGCTTTCTTT. Amino acids: CASSFEGDMNTEAFF.

The chain recombines TRBV3-1 (or the pseudogene TRBV3-2) with TRBJ1-3; D is undetermined. Germline V gene sequence: CDR1 LGHDT, CDR2 YNNKEL (reference sequence). Trimming took off 4 bases at V and 0 bases at J, with 16 bases between the two ends. There are 17 residues in the CDR3. The chain's CDR3 is CASSRLQQAHSGNTIYF. The CDR3 nucleotides read TGTGCCAGCAGCCGCCTACAGCAGGCCCACTCTGGAAACACCATATATTTT.

This sequence joins TRBV6-1 and TRBJ1-6; D is possibly TRBD1 (6 bases). V lost 6 bases, J lost 8 bases, and 23 bases lay in between. The germline V gene has CDR1 MNHNS and CDR2 SASEGT. This CDR3 comprises 17 residues. CDR3 nucleotides: TGTGCCAGCAGCGAAAACCCTTTTGGCAGGGGTGATTCACCCCTCCACTTT. This codes for CASSENPFGRGDSPLHF.

CDR3 protein: CASSLGQGLNYEQYF. CDR3 nucleotide sequence: TGTGCCAGCTCACTAGGACAGGGGTTAAACTACGAGCAGTACTTC. V and J are TRBV18 and TRBJ2-7; 9 bases map to TRBD1. Germline values: CDR1 KGHSH, CDR2 LQKENI. The CDR3 consists of 15 residues. V was clipped by 4 bases and J by 3 bases; unmatched bases: 7.

V usage is TRBV5-1 and J usage is TRBJ2-2; 8 bases match TRBD2. J was trimmed by 5 bases and V by 0 bases; bases with no gene match: 3. CDR1 SGHRS and CDR2 YFSETQ come from the germline V gene. The CDR3 has 15 amino acids. For the CDR3, the DNA is TGCGCCAGCAGCTTGGACCAGCGGGGGACCGGGGAGCTGTTTTTT. Amino acid sequence: CASSLDQRGTGELFF.

This chain links TRBV2 with TRBJ1-2; 12 nucleotides agree with TRBD1. The CDR3 runs to 19 residues. V gave up 10 bases and J gave up 1 base; unmatched junction bases: 19. Germline CDR1 SNHLY, CDR2 FYNNEI. CDR3 residues: CATKIPAGQGARDNYGYTF. The CDR3, as DNA: TGTGCCACCAAGATTCCGGCGGGACAGGGGGCTCGCGATAACTATGGCTACACCTTC.

This sequence joins TRBV19 and TRBJ2-2; 7 nucleotides match TRBD2. Germline values: CDR1 LNHDA, CDR2 SQIVND (reference sequence). The V and J ends lost 5 bases and 3 bases, in that order; junction bases with no gene match: 6. The CDR3 runs to 15 residues. The chain's CDR3 is CASSLPGGDTGELFF. The DNA for the CDR3 is TGTGCCAGTAGTCTGCCGGGGGGAGACACCGGGGAGCTGTTTTTT.

This chain links TRBV9 with TRBJ1-2; D remains ambiguous. Between the trimmed V and J ends, which lost 2 bases and 4 bases, there was a span of 6 bases. CDR1 and CDR2 from the germline V gene are SGDLS and YYNGEE. This CDR3 spans 12 amino acids. The CDR3 DNA reads as TGTGCCAGCAGCGTTGGAGTCTATGGCTACACCTTC. It translates to CASSVGVYGYTF.

CDR3 sequence: CASSPSGRDGYTF. In nucleotides, the CDR3 is TGTGCCAGCAGCCCCTCAGGGAGGGATGGCTACACCTTC. This chain links TRBV7-9 with TRBJ1-2; D is possibly TRBD1 (5 bases). From germline, CDR1 is SEHNR and CDR2 FQNEAQ (reference sequence). The V gene lost 5 bases and the J gene lost 6 bases, with 13 bases spanning the gap. The CDR3 spans 13 residues.

This rearrangement joins TRBV4-2 to TRBJ2-7, with 7 bases fitting TRBD1. The CDR3 covers 15 residues. V lost 1 base, J lost 0 bases, and 3 bases stayed unmatched. Germline assignment: CDR1 LGHNA and CDR2 YNFKEQ. The CDR3 reads CASSQGQGPSYEQYF. Written as DNA, the CDR3 is TGTGCCAGCAGCCAAGGACAGGGACCCTCCTACGAGCAGTACTTC.

J is TRBJ1-5 and V is TRBV28; no firm D call. CDR1 is MDHEN and CDR2 is SYDVKM in the germline V gene. Trimming removed 10 bases from V and 7 bases from J, with 14 bases in between. The CDR3 loop spans 12 amino acids. The DNA of the CDR3 is TGTGCCACCAAGAGGCGGGAACAGCCCCAGCATTTT. Translating gives CATKRREQPQHF. Filled out from reference TRBV28 and TRBJ1-5, the complete variable domain reads DVKVTQSSRYLVKRTGEKVFLECVQDMDHENMFWYRQDPGLGLRLIYFSYDVKMKEKGDIPEGYSVSREKKERFSLILESASTNQTSMYLCATKRREQPQHFGDGTRLSIL.

This chain uses TRBV10-3 with TRBJ2-7, with D maybe TRBD2 (6 bases). The CDR3 totals 12 residues. The germline gives CDR1 ENHRY, CDR2 SYGVKD. Trimming left V 6 bases short and J 1 base short, with 7 bases between. The CDR3 sequence is CAIRTSSYEQYF. The CDR3 DNA is TGTGCCATCAGGACTAGTTCCTACGAGCAGTACTTC.